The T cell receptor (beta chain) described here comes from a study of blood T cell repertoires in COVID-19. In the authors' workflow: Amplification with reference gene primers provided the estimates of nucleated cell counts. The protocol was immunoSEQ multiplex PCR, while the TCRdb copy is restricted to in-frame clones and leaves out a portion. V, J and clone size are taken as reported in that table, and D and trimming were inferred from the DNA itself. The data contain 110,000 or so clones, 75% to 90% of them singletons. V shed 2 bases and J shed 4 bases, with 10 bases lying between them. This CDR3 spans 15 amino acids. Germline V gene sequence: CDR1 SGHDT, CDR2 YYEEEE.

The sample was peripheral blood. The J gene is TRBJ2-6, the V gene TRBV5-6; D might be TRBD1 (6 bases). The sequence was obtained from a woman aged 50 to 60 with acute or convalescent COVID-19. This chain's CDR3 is CASSFTGSGANVLTF. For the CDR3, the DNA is TGTGCCAGCAGCTTCACAGGGTCCGGGGCCAACGTCCTGACTTTC.